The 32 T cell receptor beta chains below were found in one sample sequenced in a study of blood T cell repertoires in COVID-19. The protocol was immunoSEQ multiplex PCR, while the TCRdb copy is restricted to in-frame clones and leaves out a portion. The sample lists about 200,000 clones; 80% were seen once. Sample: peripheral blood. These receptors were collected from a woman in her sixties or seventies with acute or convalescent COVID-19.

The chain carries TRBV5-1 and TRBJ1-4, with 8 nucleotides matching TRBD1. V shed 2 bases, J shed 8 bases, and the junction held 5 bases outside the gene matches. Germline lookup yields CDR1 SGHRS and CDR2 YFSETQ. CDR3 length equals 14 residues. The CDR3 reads CASSLGQGAEKLFF. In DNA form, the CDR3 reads TGCGCCAGCAGCTTAGGCCAGGGGGCGGAAAAACTGTTTTTT.

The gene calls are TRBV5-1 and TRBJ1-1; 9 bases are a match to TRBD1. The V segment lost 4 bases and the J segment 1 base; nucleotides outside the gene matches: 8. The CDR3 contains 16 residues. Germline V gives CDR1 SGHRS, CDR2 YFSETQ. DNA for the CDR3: TGCGCCAGCAGCCTGGCTCACAGGGGGCGGAACACTGAAGCTTTCTTT. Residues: CASSLAHRGRNTEAFF.

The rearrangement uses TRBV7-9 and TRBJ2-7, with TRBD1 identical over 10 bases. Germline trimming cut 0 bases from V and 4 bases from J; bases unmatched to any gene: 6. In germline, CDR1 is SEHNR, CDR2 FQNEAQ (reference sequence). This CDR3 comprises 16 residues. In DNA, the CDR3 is TGTGCCAGCAGCTTAGCTGGCCGGACAGGGGGATACGAGCAGTACTTC. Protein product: CASSLAGRTGGYEQYF.

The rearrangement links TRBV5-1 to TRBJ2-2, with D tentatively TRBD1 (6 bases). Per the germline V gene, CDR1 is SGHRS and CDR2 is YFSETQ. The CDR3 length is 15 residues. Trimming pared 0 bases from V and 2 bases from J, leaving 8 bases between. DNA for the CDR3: TGCGCCAGCAGCTTGGCACAGGGTAACACCGGGGAGCTGTTTTTT. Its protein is CASSLAQGNTGELFF.

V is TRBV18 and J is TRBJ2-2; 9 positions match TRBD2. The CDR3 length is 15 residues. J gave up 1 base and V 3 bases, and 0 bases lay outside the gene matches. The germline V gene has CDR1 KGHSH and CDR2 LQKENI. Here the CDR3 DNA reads TGTGCCAGCTCACCTAGCGGGAGGAACACCGGGGAGCTGTTTTTT. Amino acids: CASSPSGRNTGELFF. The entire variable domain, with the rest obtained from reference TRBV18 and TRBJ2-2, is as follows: NAGVMQNPRHLVRRRGQEARLRCSPMKGHSHVYWYRQLPEEGLKFMVYLQKENIIDESGMPKERFSAEFPKEGPSILRIQQVVRGDSAAYFCASSPSGRNTGELFFGEGSRLTVL.

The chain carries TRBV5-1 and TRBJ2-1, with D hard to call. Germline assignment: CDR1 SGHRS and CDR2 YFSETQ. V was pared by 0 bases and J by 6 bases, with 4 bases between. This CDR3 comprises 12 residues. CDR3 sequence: CASSLDGNEQFF. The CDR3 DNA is TGCGCCAGCAGCTTGGACGGCAATGAGCAGTTCTTC.

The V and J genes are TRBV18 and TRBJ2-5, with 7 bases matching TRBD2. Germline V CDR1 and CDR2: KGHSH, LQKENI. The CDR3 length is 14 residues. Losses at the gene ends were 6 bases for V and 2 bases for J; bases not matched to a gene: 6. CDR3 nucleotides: TGTGCCAGCTCTAGCGGGTTCGCGCAAGAGACCCAGTACTTC. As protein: CASSSGFAQETQYF.

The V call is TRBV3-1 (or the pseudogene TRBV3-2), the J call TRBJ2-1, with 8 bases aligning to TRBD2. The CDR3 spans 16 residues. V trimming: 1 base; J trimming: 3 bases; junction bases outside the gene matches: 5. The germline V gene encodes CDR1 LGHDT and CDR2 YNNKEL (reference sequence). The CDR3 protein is CASSQVVTSVYNEQFF. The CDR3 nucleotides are TGTGCCAGCAGCCAAGTCGTGACTAGCGTCTACAATGAGCAGTTCTTC.

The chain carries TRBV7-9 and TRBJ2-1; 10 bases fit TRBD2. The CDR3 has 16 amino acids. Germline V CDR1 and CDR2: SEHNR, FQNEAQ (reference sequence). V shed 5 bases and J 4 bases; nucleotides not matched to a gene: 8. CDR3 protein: CASSPQGLARYNEQFF. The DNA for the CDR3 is TGTGCCAGCAGCCCCCAGGGACTAGCGCGATACAATGAGCAGTTCTTC. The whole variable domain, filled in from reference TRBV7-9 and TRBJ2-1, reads DTGVSQNPRHKITKRGQNVTFRCDPISEHNRLYWYRQTLGQGPEFLTYFQNEAQLEKSRLLSDRFSAERPKGSFSTLEIQRTEQGDSAMYLCASSPQGLARYNEQFFGPGTRLTVL.

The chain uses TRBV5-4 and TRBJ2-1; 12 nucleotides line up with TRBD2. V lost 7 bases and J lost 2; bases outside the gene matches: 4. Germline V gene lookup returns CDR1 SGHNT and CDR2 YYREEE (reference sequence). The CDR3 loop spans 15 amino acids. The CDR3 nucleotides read TGTGCCAGCGGAAGACTAGCGGGAGCCTACAATGAGCAGTTCTTC. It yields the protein CASGRLAGAYNEQFF.

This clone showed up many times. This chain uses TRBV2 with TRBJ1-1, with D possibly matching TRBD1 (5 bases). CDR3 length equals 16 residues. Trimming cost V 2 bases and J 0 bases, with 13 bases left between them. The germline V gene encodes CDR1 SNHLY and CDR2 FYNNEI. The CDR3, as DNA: TGTGCCAGCAGTGAATGGGGCGTGAGAATGAACACTGAAGCTTTCTTT. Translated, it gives CASSEWGVRMNTEAFF.

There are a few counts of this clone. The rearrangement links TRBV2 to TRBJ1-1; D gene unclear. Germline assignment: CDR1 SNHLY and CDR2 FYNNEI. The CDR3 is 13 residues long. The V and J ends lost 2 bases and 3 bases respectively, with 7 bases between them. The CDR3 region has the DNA TGTGCCAGCAGTGAAAATGCGGACACTGAAGCTTTCTTT. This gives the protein CASSENADTEAFF.

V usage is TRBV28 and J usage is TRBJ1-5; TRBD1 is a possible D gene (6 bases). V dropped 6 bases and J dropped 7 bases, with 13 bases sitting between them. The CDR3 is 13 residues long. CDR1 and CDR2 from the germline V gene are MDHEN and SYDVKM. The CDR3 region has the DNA TGTGCCAGCAGCCCCAGGGGATGGCAGCCCCAGCATTTT. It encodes CASSPRGWQPQHF.

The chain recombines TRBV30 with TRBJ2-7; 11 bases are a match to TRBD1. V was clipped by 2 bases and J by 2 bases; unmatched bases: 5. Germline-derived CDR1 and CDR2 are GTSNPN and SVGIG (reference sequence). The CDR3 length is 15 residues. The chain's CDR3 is CAWSYGTGGTYEQYF. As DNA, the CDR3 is TGTGCCTGGAGTTACGGGACAGGGGGTACCTACGAGCAGTACTTC. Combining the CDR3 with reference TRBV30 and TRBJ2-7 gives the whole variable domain SQTIHQWPATLVQPVGSPLSLECTVEGTSNPNLYWYRQAAGRGLQLLFYSVGIGQISSEVPQNLSASRPQDRQFILSSKKLLLSDSGFYLCAWSYGTGGTYEQYFGPGTRLTVT.

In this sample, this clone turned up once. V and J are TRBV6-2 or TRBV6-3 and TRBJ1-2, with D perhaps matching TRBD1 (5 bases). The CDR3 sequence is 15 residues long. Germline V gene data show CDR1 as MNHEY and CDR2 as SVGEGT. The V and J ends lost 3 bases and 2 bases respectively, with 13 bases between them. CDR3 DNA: TGTGCCAGCAGTTATCGGAGGGACCAGAACTATGGCTACACCTTC. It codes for CASSYRRDQNYGYTF.

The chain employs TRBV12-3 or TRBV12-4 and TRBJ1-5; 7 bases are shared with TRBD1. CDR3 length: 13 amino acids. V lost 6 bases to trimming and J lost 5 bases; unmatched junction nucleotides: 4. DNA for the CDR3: TGTGCCAGCAGAAGTACAGGGGATCAGCCCCAGCATTTT. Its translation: CASRSTGDQPQHF.

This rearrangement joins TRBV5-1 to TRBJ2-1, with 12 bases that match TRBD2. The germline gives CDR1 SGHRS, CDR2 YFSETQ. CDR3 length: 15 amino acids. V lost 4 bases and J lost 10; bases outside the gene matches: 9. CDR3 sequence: CASSKRTSGIGEQFF. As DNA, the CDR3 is TGCGCCAGCAGCAAACGGACTAGCGGGATTGGGGAGCAGTTCTTC.

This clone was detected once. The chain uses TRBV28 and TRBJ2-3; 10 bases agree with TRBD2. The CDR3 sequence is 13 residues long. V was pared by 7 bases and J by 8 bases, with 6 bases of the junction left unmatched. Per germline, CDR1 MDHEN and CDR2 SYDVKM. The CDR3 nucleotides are TGTGCCAGCAACCCTAGCGGGAGTGGTACGCAGTATTTT. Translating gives CASNPSGSGTQYF.

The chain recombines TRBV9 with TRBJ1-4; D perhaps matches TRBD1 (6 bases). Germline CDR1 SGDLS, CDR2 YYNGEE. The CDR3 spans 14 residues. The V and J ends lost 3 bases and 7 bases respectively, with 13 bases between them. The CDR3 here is CASSARQVPEKLFF. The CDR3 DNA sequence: TGTGCCAGCAGCGCGAGACAGGTCCCTGAAAAACTGTTTTTT.

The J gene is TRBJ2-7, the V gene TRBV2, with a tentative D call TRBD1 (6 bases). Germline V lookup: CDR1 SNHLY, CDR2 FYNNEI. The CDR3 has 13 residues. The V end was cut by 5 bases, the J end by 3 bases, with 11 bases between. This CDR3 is CASSQGRNYEQYF. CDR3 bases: TGTGCCAGCAGTCAGGGGCGGAACTACGAGCAGTACTTC.

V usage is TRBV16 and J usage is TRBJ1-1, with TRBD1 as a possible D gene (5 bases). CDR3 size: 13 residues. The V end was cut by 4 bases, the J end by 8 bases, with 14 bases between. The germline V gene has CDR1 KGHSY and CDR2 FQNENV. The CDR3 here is CASSPERGTEAFF. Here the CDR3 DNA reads TGTGCCAGCAGCCCAGAGCGCGGGACCGAAGCTTTCTTT.

CDR3 sequence reads: CAIRGQPDNEKLFF. The CDR3 nucleotides are TGTGCCATCAGGGGACAGCCCGACAATGAAAAACTGTTTTTT. The chain recombines TRBV10-3 with TRBJ1-4; TRBD1 aligns across 7 bases. CDR3 length equals 14 residues. Per germline, CDR1 ENHRY and CDR2 SYGVKD. The junction had 6 bases not matched to a gene; V was cut back by 6 bases and J by 5 bases.

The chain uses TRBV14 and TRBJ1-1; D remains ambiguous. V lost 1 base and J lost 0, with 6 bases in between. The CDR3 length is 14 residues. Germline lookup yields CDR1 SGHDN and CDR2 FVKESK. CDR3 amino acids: CASSQGVVNTEAFF. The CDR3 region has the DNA TGTGCCAGCAGCCAAGGCGTAGTGAACACTGAAGCTTTCTTT.

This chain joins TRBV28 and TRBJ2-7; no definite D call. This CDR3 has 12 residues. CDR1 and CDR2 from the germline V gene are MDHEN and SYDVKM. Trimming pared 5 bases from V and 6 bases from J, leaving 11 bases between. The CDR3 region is CASSQTTPEQYF. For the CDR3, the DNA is TGTGCCAGCAGTCAAACTACCCCCGAGCAGTACTTC.

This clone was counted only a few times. CDR3 sequence reads: CASSTTGVWKDTQYF. CDR3 coding DNA: TGTGCCAGTAGTACCACAGGGGTTTGGAAAGATACGCAGTATTTT. This chain links TRBV19 with TRBJ2-3; 7 nucleotides line up with TRBD1. Germline V gene lookup returns CDR1 LNHDA and CDR2 SQIVND (reference sequence). V was pared by 4 bases and J by 5 bases, with 9 bases of the junction left unmatched. The CDR3 runs to 15 residues.

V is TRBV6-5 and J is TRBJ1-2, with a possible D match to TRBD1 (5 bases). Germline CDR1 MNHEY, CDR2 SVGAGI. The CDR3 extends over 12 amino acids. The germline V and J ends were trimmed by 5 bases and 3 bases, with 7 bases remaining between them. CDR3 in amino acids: CASSTGDYGYTF. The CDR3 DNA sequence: TGTGCCAGCAGTACAGGCGACTATGGCTACACCTTC.

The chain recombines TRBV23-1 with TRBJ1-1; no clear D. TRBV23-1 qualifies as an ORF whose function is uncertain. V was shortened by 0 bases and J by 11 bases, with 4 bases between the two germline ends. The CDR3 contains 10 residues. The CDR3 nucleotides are TGCGCCAGCAGTCAATCGAGGGCTTTCTTT. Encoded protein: CASSQSRAFF.

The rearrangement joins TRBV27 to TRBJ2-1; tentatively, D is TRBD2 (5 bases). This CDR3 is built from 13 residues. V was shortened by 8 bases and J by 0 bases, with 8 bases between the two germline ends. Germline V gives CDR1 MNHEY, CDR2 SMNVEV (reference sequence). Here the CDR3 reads CASGLSSYNEQFF. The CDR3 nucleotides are TGTGCCAGCGGACTCAGCTCCTACAATGAGCAGTTCTTC.

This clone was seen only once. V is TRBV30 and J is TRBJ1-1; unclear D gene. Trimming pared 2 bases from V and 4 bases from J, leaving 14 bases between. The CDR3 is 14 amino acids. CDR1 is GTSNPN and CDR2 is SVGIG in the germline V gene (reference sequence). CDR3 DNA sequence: TGTGCCTGGAGTCTCAGAGGCCACGGCACTGAAGCTTTCTTT. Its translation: CAWSLRGHGTEAFF.

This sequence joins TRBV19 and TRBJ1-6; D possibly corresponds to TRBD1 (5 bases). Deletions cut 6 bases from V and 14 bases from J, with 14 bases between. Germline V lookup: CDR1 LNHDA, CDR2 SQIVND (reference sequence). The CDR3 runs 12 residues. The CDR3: CASSHPGQSLHF. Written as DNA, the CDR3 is TGTGCCAGTAGCCATCCAGGGCAATCCCTCCACTTT.

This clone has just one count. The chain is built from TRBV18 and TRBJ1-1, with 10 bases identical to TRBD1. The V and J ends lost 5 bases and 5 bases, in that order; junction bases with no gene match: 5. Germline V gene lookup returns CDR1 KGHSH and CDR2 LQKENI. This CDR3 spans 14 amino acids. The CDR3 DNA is TGTGCCAGCTCAGCAGACAGGGGGCGAACTGAAGCTTTCTTT. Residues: CASSADRGRTEAFF.

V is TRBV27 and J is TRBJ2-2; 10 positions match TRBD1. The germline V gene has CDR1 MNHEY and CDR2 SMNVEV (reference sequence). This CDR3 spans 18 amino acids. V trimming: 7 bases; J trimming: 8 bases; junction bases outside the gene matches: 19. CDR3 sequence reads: CASKGSAGTGVFWGELFF. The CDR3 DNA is TGTGCCAGCAAGGGTTCGGCCGGGACAGGGGTCTTTTGGGGGGAGCTGTTTTTT.